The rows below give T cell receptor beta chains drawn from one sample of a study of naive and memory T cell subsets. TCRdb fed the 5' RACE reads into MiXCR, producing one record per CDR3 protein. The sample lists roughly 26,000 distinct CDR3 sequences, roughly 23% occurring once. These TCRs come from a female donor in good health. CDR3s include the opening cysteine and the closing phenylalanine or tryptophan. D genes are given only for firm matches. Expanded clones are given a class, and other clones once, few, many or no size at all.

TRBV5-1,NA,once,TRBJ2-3,TGCGCCAGCGGCGAAGCAGTCGTCACAGATACGCAGTATTTT,CASGEAVVTDTQYF
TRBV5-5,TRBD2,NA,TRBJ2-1,TGTGCCAGCAGCTTGCTAGCGGAATACAATGAGCAGTTCTTC,CASSLLAEYNEQFF
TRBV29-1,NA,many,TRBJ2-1,TGCAGCGTTGATGCGGTAGCATCTTACAATGAGCAGTTCTTC,CSVDAVASYNEQFF
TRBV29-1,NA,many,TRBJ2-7,TGCAGCGTGAGGACCGGGGCCTACGAGCAGTACTTC,CSVRTGAYEQYF
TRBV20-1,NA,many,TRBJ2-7,TGCAGTGCTAGACCGGGGCAGGGCAGCTTCGAGCAGTACTTC,CSARPGQGSFEQYF
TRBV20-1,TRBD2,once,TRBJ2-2,TGCAGTGTTAGAACGCCCGGGACTATAAACACCGGGGAGCTGTTTTTT,CSVRTPGTINTGELFF
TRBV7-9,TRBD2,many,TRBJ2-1,TGTGCCAGCAGGCAGGCGGCGGGGGGCATCAATGAGCAGTTCTTC,CASRQAAGGINEQFF
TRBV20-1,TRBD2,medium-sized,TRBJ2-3,TGCAGTGCTCGCCTCAGCGGCGGGAGGGCACCTAGCACAGATACGCAGTATTTT,CSARLSGGRAPSTDTQYF
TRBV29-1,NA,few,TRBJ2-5,TGCAGCGTTGAAAAGGGGAACCAAGAGACCCAGTACTTC,CSVEKGNQETQYF
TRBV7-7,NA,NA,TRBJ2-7,TGTGCTAGCAGCCCGCCCCGGGCCCTAAGGTTCCGCGAGCAGTACTTC,CASSPPRALRFREQYF
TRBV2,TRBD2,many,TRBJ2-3,TGTGCCAGCAGTGAGAGGACTAGCGGCACAGATACGCAGTATTTT,CASSERTSGTDTQYF
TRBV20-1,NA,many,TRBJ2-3,TGCAGTGCTAGTCTATCGGTCTCTAGCACAGATACGCAGTATTTT,CSASLSVSSTDTQYF
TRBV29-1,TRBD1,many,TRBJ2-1,TGCAGCGTACGGGGACAGGGGTTGAATGAGCAGTTCTTC,CSVRGQGLNEQFF
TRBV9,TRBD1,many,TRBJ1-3,TGTGCCAGCAGCGCCTGGGACAGCGACAACATGGGGTCTGGAAACACCATATATTTT,CASSAWDSDNMGSGNTIYF
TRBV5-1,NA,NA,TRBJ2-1,TGCGCCAGCAGCCCCGAACCCGAGCGGGATGAGCAGTTCTTC,CASSPEPERDEQFF
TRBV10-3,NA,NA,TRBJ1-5,TGTGCCATCAGTGAGTACCAGGGAGATCAGCCCCAGCATTTT,CAISEYQGDQPQHF
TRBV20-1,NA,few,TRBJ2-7,TGCAGTGCTACGGCTAGTAACTCCTACGAGCAGTACTTC,CSATASNSYEQYF
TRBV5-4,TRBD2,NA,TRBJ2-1,TGTGCCAGCAGCCCGGGGGGGGCAGGGTCCTACAATGAGCAGTTCTTC,CASSPGGAGSYNEQFF
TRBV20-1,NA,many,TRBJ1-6,TGCAGTGCTGGGGGACCTACCGATTCGTCACCCCTCCACTTT,CSAGGPTDSSPLHF
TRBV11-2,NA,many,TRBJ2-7,TGTGCCAGCAGCTTAGATAGTAGCTCCTACGAGCAGTACTTC,CASSLDSSSYEQYF
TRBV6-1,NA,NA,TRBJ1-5,TGTGCCAGCAGTGAAGGCTACAGATTAGATCAGCCCCAGCATTTT,CASSEGYRLDQPQHF
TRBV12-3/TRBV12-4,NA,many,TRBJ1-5,TGTGCCAGCAGCCCCTCGTGGGGGGGGAATCAGCCCCAGCATTTT,CASSPSWGGNQPQHF
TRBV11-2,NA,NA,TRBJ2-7,TGTGCCAGCAGCCCCAGGGGCCACGGCGGGAGCTACGAGCAGTACTTC,CASSPRGHGGSYEQYF
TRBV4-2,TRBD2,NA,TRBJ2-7,TGTGCCAGCAGCCAAGTCCCTAGCGGGAGCTCCTACGAGCAGTACTTC,CASSQVPSGSSYEQYF
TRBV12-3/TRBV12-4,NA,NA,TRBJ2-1,TGTGCCAGCAGTTTAGGACAGCTCAATGAGCAGTTCTTC,CASSLGQLNEQFF
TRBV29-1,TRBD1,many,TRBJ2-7,TGCAGCGTTGAGCAGGGGGACTACGAGCAGTACTTC,CSVEQGDYEQYF
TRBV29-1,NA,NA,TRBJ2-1,TGCAGCGTACAGAGCGGGTACAATGAGCAGTTCTTC,CSVQSGYNEQFF
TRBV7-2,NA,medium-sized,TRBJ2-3,TGTGCCAGCAGCTTAGAACCGGGGAGCACAGATACGCAGTATTTT,CASSLEPGSTDTQYF
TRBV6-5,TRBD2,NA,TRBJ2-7,TGTGCCAGCAGTTACTCTCTAGGACTAGCGGGAGGGCCGTGGGAGCAGTACTTC,CASSYSLGLAGGPWEQYF
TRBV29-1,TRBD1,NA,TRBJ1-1,TGCAGCGGTGACAGGGAGTCTGAAGCTTTCTTT,CSGDRESEAFF
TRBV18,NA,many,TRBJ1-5,TGTGCCAGCTCACCAGCGGGGATGGGAAGCAATCAGCCCCAGCATTTT,CASSPAGMGSNQPQHF
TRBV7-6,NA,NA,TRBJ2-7,TGTGCCAGCAGCACCCGGGGGGCCGAGCAGTACTTC,CASSTRGAEQYF
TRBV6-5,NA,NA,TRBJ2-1,TGTGCCAGCAGTTCCTTTCGGCGGCCTTTAAGAGAGCAGTTCTTC,CASSSFRRPLREQFF
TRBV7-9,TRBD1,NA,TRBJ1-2,TGTGCCAGCAGCTTAGGCGGGACAGCTGCCTATGGCTACACCTTC,CASSLGGTAAYGYTF
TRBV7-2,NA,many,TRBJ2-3,TGTGCCAGCAGCTTATCGCGTCCCACAGATACGCAGTATTTT,CASSLSRPTDTQYF
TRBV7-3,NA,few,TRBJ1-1,TGTGCCAGGGAGTCAGGGGCCCCGAACACTGAAGCTTTCTTT,CARESGAPNTEAFF
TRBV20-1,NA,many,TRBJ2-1,TGCAGTGCTAGAGTGCGTGACAATGAGCAGTTCTTC,CSARVRDNEQFF
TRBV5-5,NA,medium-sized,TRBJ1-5,TGTGCCAGCAGCATGTCCGGGGCCTCGGGTCAGCCCCAGCATTTT,CASSMSGASGQPQHF
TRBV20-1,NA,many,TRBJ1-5,TGCAGTGCTACCCTCGGAGGGACTAGCAATCAGCCCCAGCATTTT,CSATLGGTSNQPQHF
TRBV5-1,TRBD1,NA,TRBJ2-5,TGCGCCAGCAGCCCGGGACAGGGACGGGTCCTCCAAGAGACCCAGTACTTC,CASSPGQGRVLQETQYF
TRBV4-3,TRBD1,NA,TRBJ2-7,TGCGCCAGCAGCCAGGTCAAACAGGGGATCCACGAGCAGTACTTC,CASSQVKQGIHEQYF
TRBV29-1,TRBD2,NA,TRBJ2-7,TGCAGCGTTCGATTCGGGGGGACCTACGAGCAGTACTTC,CSVRFGGTYEQYF
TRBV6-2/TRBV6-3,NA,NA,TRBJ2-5,TGTGCCAGCAGCGAGGAAGAGACCCAGTACTTC,CASSEEETQYF
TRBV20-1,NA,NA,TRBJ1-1,TGCAGTGCTAGGGGTCAGGGCGACACTGAAGCTTTCTTT,CSARGQGDTEAFF
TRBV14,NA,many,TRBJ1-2,TGTGCCAGCAGCCCTCCCGGGACGAAAAACTATGGCTACACCTTC,CASSPPGTKNYGYTF
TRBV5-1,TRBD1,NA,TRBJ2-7,TGCGCCAGCAGCAACGGAAGGACAGGGCCTAGCTACGAGCAGTACTTC,CASSNGRTGPSYEQYF